The 13 T cell receptor beta chains in this list originate from one sample, sequenced in a study of identical twins. TCRdb redid the calling of the 5' RACE reads with MiXCR, one entry per CDR3 protein. The sample holds a few hundred thousand distinct CDR3 sequences; about 13% are singletons and the top ten take 3.5% to 5%. These data were also filed under a second study, of yellow fever vaccine responses in identical twins.

The sequenced sample consisted of memory (CD45RO+) T cells sorted from blood. Receptors were obtained from a woman aged 18 to 35 in good health.

This clonotype showed up many times. The chain uses TRBV24-1 and TRBJ2-2; 7 bases line up with TRBD1. The V and J ends lost 2 bases and 3 bases, in that order; junction bases with no gene match: 2. There are 15 residues in the CDR3. Germline values: CDR1 KGHDR, CDR2 SFDVKD. DNA for the CDR3: TGTGCCACCAGTGATTACAGGGGAGACACCGGGGAGCTGTTTTTT. It is translated as CATSDYRGDTGELFF.

In DNA, the CDR3 is TGTGCCAGCTCGGGAGAGAGGAAACTCCACGAGCAGTACTTC. Amino acids: CASSGERKLHEQYF. The genes are TRBV2 and TRBJ2-7, with a tentative D call TRBD2 (6 bases). This CDR3 has 14 residues. Germline V lookup: CDR1 SNHLY, CDR2 FYNNEI. V was clipped by 8 bases and J by 5 bases, with 19 bases between them.

In its sample, this clonotype was seen a few times. V and J are TRBV12-3 or TRBV12-4 and TRBJ2-6, with TRBD1 as a possible D gene (6 bases). V dropped 5 bases and J dropped 2 bases, with 10 bases sitting between them. This CDR3 is built from 15 residues. CDR3 amino acids: CASSEWGPGANVLTF. CDR3 DNA sequence: TGTGCCAGCAGTGAGTGGGGGCCTGGGGCCAACGTCCTGACTTTC.

This clonotype has a handful of counts. V usage is TRBV6-5 and J usage is TRBJ2-2; D is undetermined. V gave up 0 bases and J gave up 4 bases, with 6 bases separating them. The CDR3 runs to 14 residues. Per the germline V gene, CDR1 is MNHEY and CDR2 is SVGAGI. CDR3 sequence: CASSYSWVTGELFF. The CDR3 DNA follows: TGTGCCAGCAGTTACTCGTGGGTCACCGGGGAGCTGTTTTTT.

The rearrangement joins TRBV20-1 to TRBJ2-3; TRBD2 agrees at 10 bases. The germline CDR1 and CDR2 sequences are DFQATT and SNEGSKA (reference sequence). CDR3 size: 14 residues. The V gene end was trimmed by 6 bases and the J gene end by 12 bases; junction bases not matched to a gene: 15. The CDR3 sequence: CSAPPGLAGATQYF. The CDR3 bases are TGCAGTGCCCCCCCCGGGCTAGCGGGAGCTACACAGTATTTT.

This clonotype was observed a handful of times. The V gene is TRBV6-5, the J gene TRBJ2-7; perhaps TRBD2 as D (6 bases). The germline V gene encodes CDR1 MNHEY and CDR2 SVGAGI. This CDR3 contains 14 residues. V dropped 2 bases and J dropped 1 base, with 9 bases sitting between them. CDR3 nucleotides: TGTGCCAGCAGTTACGTAGCGGCTTCCTACGAGCAGTACTTC. Translation: CASSYVAASYEQYF.

This clonotype has ten or more counts. The chain uses TRBV12-3 or TRBV12-4 and TRBJ1-2, with TRBD1 matching 10 bases. The CDR3 has 15 amino acids. The V gene end was trimmed by 7 bases and the J gene end by 8 bases; junction bases not matched to a gene: 13. The CDR3 region has the DNA TGTGCCAGCACCCCCCGGGACAGGGGCGTTGGAGGCTACACCTTC. This encodes CASTPRDRGVGGYTF.

This chain uses TRBV18 with TRBJ2-1; TRBD2 might be the D (5 bases). Trimming took off 6 bases at V and 10 bases at J, with 16 bases between the two ends. Germline V gives CDR1 KGHSH, CDR2 LQKENI. There are 13 residues in the CDR3. The CDR3 region is CASSLALSGEQFF. The CDR3 bases are TGTGCCAGCTCTTTGGCCTTGTCGGGGGAGCAGTTCTTC.

At least ten counts were recorded for this clonotype. This chain joins TRBV12-3 or TRBV12-4 and TRBJ1-5, with D perhaps TRBD1 (5 bases). CDR3 length: 15 residues. V was pared by 8 bases and J by 2 bases, with 16 bases between. In DNA form, the CDR3 reads TGTGCCAGCGGACCCCCGGGAGGGGGCAATCAGCCCCAGCATTTT. This sequence encodes CASGPPGGGNQPQHF.

The table lists this clonotype with many counts. J is TRBJ2-5 and V is TRBV7-3; D remains unclear. Trimming removed 3 bases at V and 1 base at J, with 6 bases between. The CDR3 runs 13 residues. In germline, CDR1 is SGHTA, CDR2 FQGTGA. This CDR3 is CASSFGVQETQYF. The CDR3 bases are TGTGCCAGCAGCTTCGGCGTCCAAGAGACCCAGTACTTC.

The chain combines TRBV20-1 with TRBJ2-7, with D perhaps TRBD1 or TRBD2 (6 bases each). Germline V gene lookup returns CDR1 DFQATT and CDR2 SNEGSKA (reference sequence). The length of the CDR3 is 16 residues. V lost 1 base, J lost 2 bases, and 18 bases lay in between. CDR3 DNA: TGCAGTGCTAGAGGAGCGGAGGGGGGCATGACCTACGAGCAGTACTTC. This translates into CSARGAEGGMTYEQYF.

The sample holds many counts of this clonotype. This sequence joins TRBV29-1 and TRBJ2-5; TRBD1 agrees at 7 bases. The length of the CDR3 is 13 residues. The trim removed 7 bases at V and 1 base at J, leaving 6 bases unmatched. Germline CDR1 and CDR2: SQVTM and ANQGSEA. The CDR3 DNA is TGCAGCGCTAAAGACAGGGCCCAAGAGACCCAGTACTTC. Encoded protein: CSAKDRAQETQYF.

The V and J genes are TRBV11-2 and TRBJ2-6, with 12 positions matching TRBD1. This CDR3 comprises 19 residues. Germline CDR1 SGHAT, CDR2 FQNNGV. V was clipped by 4 bases and J by 2 bases; unmatched bases: 9. CDR3 protein: CASSSTKGQGAPGANVLTF. DNA for the CDR3: TGTGCCAGCAGCTCAACCAAGGGACAGGGGGCGCCTGGGGCCAACGTCCTGACTTTC.